This entry lists 28 T cell receptor beta chains sequenced from one sample in a study of T cell responses to AZD1222 COVID-19 vaccine. Profiling relied on immunoSEQ multiplex PCR, and the TCRdb table lists in-frame clones only, not all of them. Altogether some 130,000 clones are present, 84% being singletons, with the ten largest covering approximately 4%. Material: peripheral blood, obtained on day 0 of AZD1222 vaccination. The source is an adult in good health.

The gene calls are TRBV6-4 and TRBJ1-2, with D possibly TRBD1 on 6 matching bases. V was pared by 4 bases and J by 0 bases, with 12 bases between. Germline CDR1 is MRHNA and CDR2 is SNTAGT. CDR3 size: 15 residues. The CDR3 is CASSGGGRANYGYTF. CDR3 nucleotides: TGTGCCAGCAGTGGTGGGGGCCGAGCTAACTATGGCTACACCTTC.

The V gene is TRBV12-5, the J gene TRBJ1-2; weak D call: TRBD1 (6 bases). The CDR3 is 13 residues long. V was trimmed by 11 bases and J by 5 bases, leaving 18 bases between them. Germline CDR1 is LGHNT and CDR2 is FRNRAP. CDR3 protein: CAFYPTGRYGYTF. The CDR3 DNA is TGTGCTTTCTACCCAACAGGGAGGTATGGCTACACCTTC.

The chain joins TRBV7-8 to TRBJ2-7, with D unresolved. Germline lookup yields CDR1 SGHVS and CDR2 FQNEAQ. This CDR3 has 13 residues. V gave up 5 bases and J gave up 2 bases, with 10 bases separating them. The CDR3 here is CASSLAAPYEQYF. The CDR3 nucleotides read TGTGCCAGCAGCCTCGCGGCCCCCTACGAGCAGTACTTC.

This chain joins TRBV27 and TRBJ1-1; D call uncertain. The V end lost 7 bases, the J end lost 2 bases, and 11 bases lay between the germline ends. Looked up from germline, CDR1 is MNHEY and CDR2 is SMNVEV (reference sequence). The CDR3 runs 13 residues. DNA for the CDR3: TGTGCCAGCACTAAGGGTGCAAACACTGAAGCTTTCTTT. Translating it yields CASTKGANTEAFF.

This clone was recorded once. V usage is TRBV7-2 and J usage is TRBJ1-2; maybe TRBD1 (5 bases). This CDR3 comprises 15 residues. Deletions cut 1 base from V and 2 bases from J, with 11 bases between. Germline V gene data show CDR1 as SGHTA and CDR2 as FQGNSA. The DNA of the CDR3 is TGTGCCAGCAGCTTAGTAGCAGGGAGGAACTATGGCTACACCTTC. Its protein is CASSLVAGRNYGYTF.

The rearrangement links TRBV11-2 to TRBJ1-3; D ambiguous. The V gene's germline CDR1 is SGHAT and CDR2 FQNNGV. V lost 2 bases and J 0 bases, leaving 5 bases between the germline ends. The CDR3 contains 14 residues. The CDR3 sequence is CASSLRPSGNTIYF. CDR3 in DNA: TGTGCCAGCAGCTTACGCCCCTCTGGAAACACCATATATTTT.

This clone showed up just a few times. This sequence joins TRBV10-3 and TRBJ1-1; TRBD1 is a possible D gene (5 bases). V lost 6 bases and J 1 base, leaving 12 bases between the germline ends. The CDR3 is made up of 14 amino acids. In germline, CDR1 is ENHRY, CDR2 SYGVKD. Here the CDR3 reads CAIRRAGRNTEAFF. Written as DNA, the CDR3 is TGTGCCATCAGGAGGGCAGGGAGGAACACTGAAGCTTTCTTT.

The chain links TRBV2 to TRBJ1-1; no definite D call. This CDR3 spans 14 amino acids. Germline loops: CDR1 SNHLY, CDR2 FYNNEI. V was trimmed by 8 bases and J by 6 bases, leaving 19 bases between them. CDR3 loop: CASGEGRGRAEAFF. The CDR3 DNA is TGTGCCAGCGGCGAAGGGCGGGGTCGGGCTGAAGCTTTCTTT.

The V and J genes are TRBV28 and TRBJ1-3, with 9 positions matching TRBD1. This CDR3 has 19 residues. Trimming took 4 bases from V and 0 from J; bases not matched to a gene: 13. Germline CDR1 reads MDHEN; CDR2 reads SYDVKM. In nucleotides, the CDR3 is TGTGCCAGCAGTTATTTGCGGACAGGGGTTGTTCGCTCTGGAAACACCATATATTTT. This codes for CASSYLRTGVVRSGNTIYF.

J is TRBJ2-6 and V is TRBV9; TRBD2 matches at 13 bases. CDR1 is SGDLS and CDR2 is YYNGEE in the germline V gene. V was pared by 4 bases and J by 2 bases, with 9 bases of the junction left unmatched. This CDR3 is built from 19 residues. CDR3 sequence reads: CASSLQGLAGNAGANVLTF. The CDR3 DNA follows: TGTGCCAGCAGCCTCCAGGGACTAGCGGGGAATGCTGGGGCCAACGTCCTGACTTTC.

This clone was counted a single time. This chain links TRBV7-6 with TRBJ2-2; 7 bases align to TRBD1. CDR3 length: 18 residues. V shed 5 bases and J 4 bases; nucleotides not matched to a gene: 16. Germline V lookup: CDR1 SGHVS, CDR2 FNYEAQ. The CDR3 DNA is TGTGCCAGCAGCCGCAGACCACTTCAGGGGGAAGGCACCGGGGAGCTGTTTTTT. Its translation: CASSRRPLQGEGTGELFF.

This clone occurred a few times. The chain is built from TRBV5-5 and TRBJ2-1; D may be TRBD1 (6 bases). CDR1 is SGHKS and CDR2 is YYEKEE in the germline V gene (reference sequence). V shed 2 bases and J shed 3 bases, with 12 bases lying between them. The CDR3 consists of 15 residues. CDR3 residues: CASSLLQGYYNEQFF. The CDR3 DNA reads TGTGCCAGCAGCTTATTACAGGGATACTACAATGAGCAGTTCTTC.

V gene TRBV7-3 combines with J gene TRBJ1-2, with 7 positions matching TRBD1. This CDR3 has 13 amino acids. The ends lost 5 bases at V and 4 bases at J; junction bases unmatched: 4. Germline CDR1 and CDR2: SGHTA and FQGTGA. The CDR3 DNA reads TGTGCCAGCAGCGCGTCAGGGGGCTATGGCTACACCTTC. It translates to CASSASGGYGYTF. The entire variable domain, with the rest obtained from reference TRBV7-3 and TRBJ1-2, is as follows: GAGVSQTPSNKVTEKGKYVELRCDPISGHTALYWYRQSLGQGPEFLIYFQGTGAADDSGLPNDRFFAVRPEGSVSTLKIQRTERGDSAVYLCASSASGGYGYTFGSGTRLTVV.

The chain recombines TRBV7-9 with TRBJ2-7; D may be TRBD2 (6 bases). The germline V gene encodes CDR1 SEHNR and CDR2 FQNEAQ (reference sequence). There are 14 residues in the CDR3. Trimming shortened V by 5 bases and J by 0 bases, and 11 bases separated the two germline ends. The CDR3 loop reads CASSPRGSSYEQYF. CDR3 DNA: TGTGCCAGCAGCCCTCGGGGGAGCTCCTACGAGCAGTACTTC.

The CDR3, as DNA: TGTGCCAGCAGCTTAGCGCAACGGTACTATGGCTACACCTTC. The encoded protein is CASSLAQRYYGYTF. The chain uses TRBV7-2 and TRBJ1-2; no clear D gene. The CDR3 consists of 14 residues. V was shortened by 0 bases and J by 3 bases, with 8 bases between the two germline ends. The V gene's germline CDR1 is SGHTA and CDR2 FQGNSA.

This clone was observed a handful of times. J is TRBJ2-1 and V is TRBV7-9; D may be TRBD1 or TRBD2 (7 bases each). CDR3 length equals 15 residues. The V gene lost 1 base and the J gene lost 8 bases, with 15 bases spanning the gap. Germline V gene lookup returns CDR1 SEHNR and CDR2 FQNEAQ (reference sequence). In DNA, the CDR3 is TGTGCCAGCAGCTTAGAGGCAGGGAGGGGGCATGAGCAGTTCTTC. Protein product: CASSLEAGRGHEQFF.

The rearrangement links TRBV5-1 to TRBJ2-6, with a possible D match to TRBD1 (6 bases). The V end lost 2 bases, the J end lost 3 bases, and 9 bases lay between the germline ends. CDR3 length: 15 amino acids. Germline values: CDR1 SGHRS, CDR2 YFSETQ. CDR3 sequence reads: CASSLTTGGANVLTF. CDR3 in DNA: TGCGCCAGCAGCTTAACGACAGGTGGGGCCAACGTCCTGACTTTC.

The gene calls are TRBV7-9 and TRBJ2-7, with D uncertain. The CDR3 runs to 13 residues. Germline CDR1 reads SEHNR; CDR2 reads FQNEAQ (reference sequence). Trimming pared 1 base from V and 3 bases from J, leaving 7 bases between. DNA of the CDR3: TGTGCCAGCAGCTTAGTCAACAACTACGAGCAGTACTTC. Encoded protein: CASSLVNNYEQYF.

This chain joins TRBV28 and TRBJ1-6; 8 bases agree with TRBD1. This CDR3 comprises 16 residues. Per the germline V gene, CDR1 is MDHEN and CDR2 is SYDVKM. The V gene end was trimmed by 5 bases and the J gene end by 7 bases; junction bases not matched to a gene: 10. As DNA, the CDR3 is TGTGCCAGCAGTGCCCGCAGGGGGCAAGGGAATTCACCCCTCCACTTT. It encodes CASSARRGQGNSPLHF.

This clone was detected only a few times. This CDR3 is also generated by other DNA sequences in the sample. The chain uses TRBV19 and TRBJ1-3, with 7 positions matching TRBD1. The CDR3 runs 13 residues. The V segment lost 5 bases and the J segment 2 bases; nucleotides outside the gene matches: 0. Germline V gene data show CDR1 as LNHDA and CDR2 as SQIVND (reference sequence). CDR3: CASSQGAGNTIYF. In DNA, the CDR3 is TGTGCCAGTAGTCAGGGGGCTGGAAACACCATATATTTT.

The rearrangement joins TRBV19 to TRBJ2-2, with D possibly being TRBD1 or TRBD2 (5 bases each). The CDR3 has 18 residues. Germline V gives CDR1 LNHDA, CDR2 SQIVND (reference sequence). Trimming took off 5 bases at V and 1 base at J, with 20 bases between the two ends. CDR3 nucleotide sequence: TGTGCCAGTAGTCCCTCCGTCCGAGGGGCGGGGAACACCGGGGAGCTGTTTTTT. Translating it yields CASSPSVRGAGNTGELFF.

The V call is TRBV29-1, the J call TRBJ1-1, with TRBD1 matching 7 bases. Losses at the gene ends were 1 base for V and 1 base for J; bases not matched to a gene: 6. The CDR3 has 15 amino acids. The germline V gene encodes CDR1 SQVTM and CDR2 ANQGSEA. The CDR3 bases are TGCAGCGTTGAAGTCCCCGGGACAGCGAACACTGAAGCTTTCTTT. It yields the protein CSVEVPGTANTEAFF. Looking up the rest from reference TRBV29-1 and TRBJ1-1 gives the full variable domain: SAVISQKPSRDICQRGTSLTIQCQVDSQVTMMFWYRQQPGQSLTLIATANQGSEATYESGFVIDKFPISRPNLTFSTLTVSNMSPEDSSIYLCSVEVPGTANTEAFFGQGTRLTVV.

The rearrangement links TRBV9 to TRBJ2-7; D unclear. V dropped 2 bases and J dropped 2 bases, with 17 bases sitting between them. The CDR3 extends over 16 amino acids. The germline V gene has CDR1 SGDLS and CDR2 YYNGEE. This CDR3 reads CASSVGNSPAAYEQYF. CDR3 DNA: TGTGCCAGCAGCGTCGGTAATTCTCCAGCAGCCTACGAGCAGTACTTC.

The chain couples TRBV6-5 to TRBJ1-1; D is unclear. The germline CDR1 and CDR2 sequences are MNHEY and SVGAGI. V lost 5 bases and J lost 4, with 17 bases in between. CDR3 length equals 15 residues. The CDR3 is CASSSPRVGSTEAFF. The CDR3, as DNA: TGTGCCAGCAGTAGCCCCAGAGTGGGGAGCACTGAAGCTTTCTTT.

The count of this clone is one. This chain joins TRBV5-1 and TRBJ1-2, with 10 nucleotides matching TRBD1. The CDR3 is 15 residues long. V lost 0 bases and J lost 7; bases outside the gene matches: 6. Germline V lookup: CDR1 SGHRS, CDR2 YFSETQ. The CDR3 is CASSLESRTGGGYTF. CDR3 bases: TGCGCCAGCAGCTTGGAGTCGAGGACAGGGGGTGGCTACACCTTC.

This chain links TRBV5-1 with TRBJ1-6; D is unresolved. This CDR3 region has 14 residues. Per the germline V gene, CDR1 is SGHRS and CDR2 is YFSETQ. The V end lost 2 bases, the J end lost 6 bases, and 9 bases lay between the germline ends. The CDR3 spells CASSLGMGNSPLHF. The CDR3 DNA sequence: TGCGCCAGCAGCTTAGGTATGGGTAATTCACCCCTCCACTTT. Based on the CDR3 plus reference TRBV5-1 and TRBJ1-6, the full variable domain is KAGVTQTPRYLIKTRGQQVTLSCSPISGHRSVSWYQQTPGQGLQFLFEYFSETQRNKGNFPGRFSGRQFSNSRSEMNVSTLELGDSALYLCASSLGMGNSPLHFGNGTRLTVT.

The chain joins TRBV19 to TRBJ2-7; 8 nucleotides match TRBD1. Trimming at V came to 4 bases and at J to 3 bases, leaving 8 bases not matched to a gene. The CDR3 sequence is 15 residues long. In germline, CDR1 is LNHDA, CDR2 SQIVND (reference sequence). The CDR3: CASSTPGTGYYEQYF. Here the CDR3 DNA reads TGTGCCAGTAGTACCCCCGGGACAGGCTACTACGAGCAGTACTTC.

The chain is built from TRBV10-3 and TRBJ1-4; D perhaps matches TRBD1 (5 bases). CDR1 and CDR2 from the germline V gene are ENHRY and SYGVKD. This CDR3 contains 15 residues. V lost 0 bases and J 12 bases, leaving 17 bases between the germline ends. CDR3 in DNA: TGTGCCATCAGTGAGTCGAAAGGGTTGGGGCCTGAACTGTTTTTT. Translating it yields CAISESKGLGPELFF.